What follows are 3 T cell receptor beta chains derived from one specimen sequenced in a study of T-cell reconstitution after alpha-beta-depleted transplantation in children. Researchers prepared the TCRbeta library using unique molecular identifiers, the study reports. TCRdb processed the PCR reads anew with MiXCR; each CDR3 protein has one entry. In the table there are about 110,000 distinct CDR3 sequences, about a tenth of which are singletons. The source was PBMCs, collected before TCRalphabeta/CD19-depleted stem cell transplant. Receptors were obtained from a boy under 10 years old with acute lymphoblastic leukemia, due to receive a stem cell transplant.

In this sample, this clonotype turned up many times. The chain is built from TRBV12-3 or TRBV12-4 and TRBJ2-2, with 8 bases matching TRBD2. The J segment lost 4 bases and the V segment lost 6 bases, leaving 10 bases of the junction unmatched. The CDR3 covers 16 residues. DNA for the CDR3: TGTGCCAGCAGCCTACCTCTAGCGGGTGTCACCGGGGAGCTGTTTTTT. Translating it yields CASSLPLAGVTGELFF.

This chain connects TRBV12-3 or TRBV12-4 to TRBJ1-1; D uncertain. CDR3 length equals 15 residues. The germline V and J ends were trimmed by 5 bases and 0 bases, with 13 bases remaining between them. CDR3 region: CASSPRETMNTEAFF. CDR3 DNA: TGTGCCAGCAGTCCCCGGGAGACCATGAACACTGAAGCTTTCTTT.

The table lists this clonotype with many counts. This chain connects TRBV5-1 to TRBJ2-2; 11 bases line up with TRBD2. V lost 6 bases, J lost 1 base, and 2 bases stayed unmatched. The CDR3 is 15 amino acids. Germline-derived CDR1 and CDR2 are SGHRS and YFSETQ. The CDR3 protein is CASKGTSGNTGELFF. CDR3 bases: TGCGCCAGCAAGGGGACTAGCGGGAACACCGGGGAGCTGTTTTTT.